A selection of T cell receptor beta chains follows, all from one sample in a study of blood T cell repertoires in COVID-19. Data came from immunoSEQ multiplex PCR; TCRdb stores just in-frame clones and leaves some out. The repertoire holds nearly 95,000 clones, 70% to 80% seen once, with around 15% in the top ten. Sequencing used peripheral blood. The receptors come from a human donor in a cohort sampled during active COVID-19. Both conserved end residues are part of each CDR3. Each record gives: V gene, D gene, clone size, J gene, CDR3 protein, CDR3 DNA. A D gene is named only where the DNA matches it firmly. A clone size is listed for some rows: how often the clone was seen (once, few, many), or a class if it is expanded.

v_gene: TRBV10-1
d_gene: TRBD2
abundance: .
j_gene: TRBJ2-5
CDR3aa: CASSETSGRAIGTQYF
CDR3nt: TGCGCCAGCAGTGAAACTAGCGGGAGGGCTATCGGGACCCAGTACTTC

v_gene: TRBV6-1
d_gene: .
abundance: .
j_gene: TRBJ1-2
CDR3aa: CASSEAPGFMGGYTF
CDR3nt: TGTGCCAGCAGTGAAGCGCCAGGGTTCATGGGTGGCTACACCTTC

v_gene: TRBV15
d_gene: .
abundance: .
j_gene: TRBJ2-5
CDR3aa: CATSRDAAETQYF
CDR3nt: TGTGCCACCAGCAGAGACGCAGCGGAGACCCAGTACTTC

v_gene: TRBV12-3/TRBV12-4
d_gene: TRBD2
abundance: once
j_gene: TRBJ2-7
CDR3aa: CASRGTSGSWQYF
CDR3nt: TGTGCCAGCAGAGGGACTAGCGGGAGTTGGCAGTACTTC

v_gene: TRBV10-2
d_gene: TRBD2
abundance: few
j_gene: TRBJ2-1
CDR3aa: CAKIAGEITYNEQFF
CDR3nt: TGCGCCAAAATAGCGGGAGAGATAACCTACAATGAGCAGTTCTTC

v_gene: TRBV6-1
d_gene: TRBD1
abundance: .
j_gene: TRBJ1-2
CDR3aa: CASSEINRGHGYTF
CDR3nt: TGTGCCAGCAGTGAAATTAACAGGGGACATGGCTACACCTTC

v_gene: TRBV2
d_gene: .
abundance: .
j_gene: TRBJ2-1
CDR3aa: CASSRFSYNEQFF
CDR3nt: TGTGCCAGCAGCAGGTTCTCCTACAATGAGCAGTTCTTC

v_gene: TRBV27
d_gene: TRBD1
abundance: few
j_gene: TRBJ1-4
CDR3aa: CASSARGRGEKLFF
CDR3nt: TGTGCCAGCAGTGCCAGGGGGCGCGGTGAAAAACTGTTTTTT

v_gene: TRBV5-8
d_gene: TRBD1
abundance: .
j_gene: TRBJ1-4
CDR3aa: CASSPTTTGWNEKLFF
CDR3nt: TGTGCCAGCAGCCCGACGACGACAGGGTGGAATGAAAAACTGTTTTTT

v_gene: TRBV7-9
d_gene: .
abundance: .
j_gene: TRBJ1-4
CDR3aa: CASSQGLNEKLFF
CDR3nt: TGTGCCAGCAGCCAGGGACTTAATGAAAAACTGTTTTTT

v_gene: TRBV6-1
d_gene: .
abundance: .
j_gene: TRBJ1-5
CDR3aa: CASSEGYSNQPQHF
CDR3nt: TGTGCCAGCAGTGAAGGTTATAGCAATCAGCCCCAGCATTTT

v_gene: TRBV24-1
d_gene: .
abundance: .
j_gene: TRBJ1-5
CDR3aa: CATSDAGYSNQPQHF
CDR3nt: TGTGCCACCAGTGATGCCGGGTATAGCAATCAGCCCCAGCATTTT

v_gene: TRBV6-5
d_gene: TRBD1
abundance: .
j_gene: TRBJ1-2
CDR3aa: CASSYEAGGYGYTF
CDR3nt: TGTGCCAGCAGTTACGAGGCAGGGGGCTATGGCTACACCTTC

v_gene: TRBV10-1
d_gene: TRBD1
abundance: .
j_gene: TRBJ2-2
CDR3aa: CASSATGDLTGELFF
CDR3nt: TGCGCCAGCAGCGCGACAGGGGATCTGACCGGGGAGCTGTTTTTT

v_gene: TRBV5-6
d_gene: .
abundance: .
j_gene: TRBJ2-1
CDR3aa: CASRRDFEQFF
CDR3nt: TGTGCCAGCAGAAGGGACTTCGAGCAGTTCTTC

v_gene: TRBV29-1
d_gene: TRBD1
abundance: few
j_gene: TRBJ1-3
CDR3aa: CSVEARDRGPEYF
CDR3nt: TGCAGCGTTGAAGCCCGGGACAGGGGCCCCGAATATTTT

v_gene: TRBV9
d_gene: TRBD2
abundance: many
j_gene: TRBJ2-1
CDR3aa: CASSPTGTNSYNEQFF
CDR3nt: TGTGCCAGCAGCCCTACCGGGACTAACTCCTACAATGAGCAGTTCTTC

v_gene: TRBV3-1/TRBV3-2
d_gene: TRBD2
abundance: .
j_gene: TRBJ2-5
CDR3aa: CASSQNGGEETQYF
CDR3nt: TGTGCCAGCAGCCAAAATGGGGGGGAAGAGACCCAGTACTTC

v_gene: TRBV7-9
d_gene: .
abundance: few
j_gene: TRBJ1-6
CDR3aa: CASSHDGGYNSPLHF
CDR3nt: TGTGCCAGCAGCCATGACGGCGGATATAATTCACCCCTCCACTTT

v_gene: TRBV29-1
d_gene: .
abundance: .
j_gene: TRBJ1-3
CDR3aa: CSGRTRGDTIYF
CDR3nt: TGCAGCGGCCGGACAAGAGGAGACACCATATATTTT

v_gene: TRBV5-1
d_gene: TRBD2
abundance: .
j_gene: TRBJ2-7
CDR3aa: CASSLGLAGANEQYF
CDR3nt: TGCGCCAGCAGCTTGGGGCTAGCGGGAGCAAACGAGCAGTACTTC

v_gene: TRBV28
d_gene: .
abundance: .
j_gene: TRBJ1-5
CDR3aa: CASRHRDSRFGQPQHF
CDR3nt: TGTGCCAGCAGACACCGGGACTCAAGGTTCGGGCAGCCCCAGCATTTT

v_gene: TRBV7-3
d_gene: TRBD1
abundance: many
j_gene: TRBJ1-1
CDR3aa: CASSSQGRNTEAFF
CDR3nt: TGTGCCAGCAGCTCACAGGGGAGGAACACTGAAGCTTTCTTT

v_gene: TRBV28
d_gene: TRBD1
abundance: few
j_gene: TRBJ1-5
CDR3aa: CASSSRQGWSNQPQHF
CDR3nt: TGTGCCAGCAGTTCCAGACAGGGTTGGAGCAATCAGCCCCAGCATTTT

v_gene: TRBV11-2
d_gene: TRBD2
abundance: .
j_gene: TRBJ2-1
CDR3aa: CASSLELAGERGEQFF
CDR3nt: TGTGCCAGCAGCTTAGAACTAGCGGGAGAGCGCGGTGAGCAGTTCTTC